Given below is one TCR beta chain in context. In the authors' methods: For nucleated cells, counts were estimated from reference gene primer amplification. Libraries were prepared by immunoSEQ multiplex PCR; TCRdb keeps only in-frame clonotypes and omits some of them. The V and J calls and the clone size are those of that table, but D and trimming were determined from the DNA. The sample carries under 95,000 clones, 85% to 90% recorded once. The sample belongs to a study of blood T cell repertoires in COVID-19. Across the whole study: The United States, Italy and Spain provided the acute and convalescent COVID-19 samples. Nucleic acid was either cDNA or gDNA, and it came from T cells, B-cell-depleted T cells, or PBMCs.

This TCR was sampled from a man aged 40-49 years with acute or convalescent COVID-19. Sequenced: peripheral blood.

Here the CDR3 reads CASINEGTSRPQETQYF. The CDR3 nucleotides read TGTGCCAGCATCAACGAGGGGACTAGCAGACCCCAAGAGACCCAGTACTTC. This chain uses TRBV2 with TRBJ2-5; TRBD2 matches 9 bases. V shed 7 bases, J shed 1 base, and the junction held 13 bases outside the gene matches. Germline V CDR1 and CDR2: SNHLY, FYNNEI. The CDR3 is 17 residues long.